A single sample is the source of the 31 T cell receptor beta chains below, sequenced in a study of blood T cell repertoires in COVID-19. TCRdb's table, derived via immunoSEQ multiplex PCR, lists solely in-frame clones and lacks some. The sample holds roughly 24,000 clones, around 90% seen once. Sequenced sample: peripheral blood. The source is a human donor in a cohort sampled during active COVID-19.

The CDR3, as DNA: TGTGCCAGCAGCTTAACAGGGGCTGTCTATGGCTACACCTTC. It encodes CASSLTGAVYGYTF. The chain recombines TRBV7-3 with TRBJ1-2, with D perhaps TRBD1 (5 bases). V lost 0 bases and J 4 bases, leaving 9 bases between the germline ends. The length of the CDR3 is 14 residues. Germline V gives CDR1 SGHTA, CDR2 FQGTGA.

This sequence joins TRBV9 and TRBJ1-6, with TRBD1 as a possible D gene (6 bases). Germline lookup yields CDR1 SGDLS and CDR2 YYNGEE. Deletions cut 2 bases from V and 8 bases from J, with 11 bases between. This CDR3 region has 14 residues. As DNA, the CDR3 is TGTGCCAGCAGCGTGGGGGGGCAGGATTCACCCCTCCACTTT. This gives the protein CASSVGGQDSPLHF.

This clone is a singleton in its sample. The V call is TRBV18, the J call TRBJ2-7; no reliable D call. From germline, CDR1 is KGHSH and CDR2 LQKENI. Trimming removed 4 bases at V and 6 bases at J, with 19 bases between. This CDR3 is 15 amino acids long. CDR3 sequence reads: CASSLSGSRLGEQYF. The CDR3 coding sequence is TGTGCCAGCTCACTCTCCGGGTCTCGGTTGGGCGAGCAGTACTTC.

The gene calls are TRBV27 and TRBJ2-7; TRBD1 is a possible D gene (6 bases). With 2 bases removed from V and 3 bases from J, the gap between germline ends came to 17 bases. Germline assignment: CDR1 MNHEY and CDR2 SMNVEV (reference sequence). The CDR3 contains 16 residues. The CDR3 region has the DNA TGTGCCAGCAGTTTAGCCCGGACCCAGACAGGCTACGAGCAGTACTTC. Translated, it gives CASSLARTQTGYEQYF.

V is TRBV6-5 and J is TRBJ2-7, with D maybe TRBD2 (6 bases). Germline V CDR1 and CDR2: MNHEY, SVGAGI. Deletions cut 2 bases from V and 6 bases from J, with 8 bases between. This CDR3 spans 12 amino acids. The CDR3 sequence is CASSYGGTEQYF. The CDR3, as DNA: TGTGCCAGCAGTTACGGAGGGACCGAGCAGTACTTC.

The rearrangement joins TRBV9 to TRBJ1-6; D remains ambiguous. CDR1 and CDR2 from the germline V gene are SGDLS and YYNGEE. V dropped 0 bases and J dropped 6 bases, with 13 bases sitting between them. The CDR3 covers 16 residues. Here the CDR3 DNA reads TGTGCCAGCAGCGTAGCCCCGGTAGAGTCTAATTCACCCCTCCACTTT. Translated: CASSVAPVESNSPLHF.

The chain is built from TRBV5-4 and TRBJ2-2; 7 bases are shared with TRBD1. V gave up 4 bases and J gave up 1 base; unmatched junction bases: 4. This CDR3 is 15 amino acids long. Germline assignment: CDR1 SGHNT and CDR2 YYREEE (reference sequence). CDR3 residues: CASSATGLNTGELFF. The CDR3, as DNA: TGTGCCAGCAGCGCGACAGGGCTGAACACCGGGGAGCTGTTTTTT.

The gene calls are TRBV10-2 and TRBJ1-2; TRBD1 aligns across 9 bases. The CDR3 has 13 residues. V was clipped by 7 bases and J by 5 bases; unmatched bases: 5. Germline V gene lookup returns CDR1 WSHSY and CDR2 SAAADI. Written as DNA, the CDR3 is TGCGCCAGCACCCCGGGACAGGGATATGGCTACACCTTC. Translation gives CASTPGQGYGYTF.

The chain has TRBV18 and TRBJ2-3; possibly TRBD2 for D (6 bases). The germline V gene encodes CDR1 KGHSH and CDR2 LQKENI. V lost 0 bases and J 2 bases, leaving 9 bases between the germline ends. The CDR3 has 15 amino acids. This CDR3 is CASSPPERATDTQYF. DNA of the CDR3: TGTGCCAGCTCACCACCAGAGCGGGCCACAGATACGCAGTATTTT.

The chain employs TRBV9 and TRBJ1-1; 10 nucleotides line up with TRBD1. Germline CDR1 and CDR2: SGDLS and YYNGEE. V was clipped by 3 bases and J by 6 bases; unmatched bases: 5. The length of the CDR3 is 14 residues. The CDR3 DNA reads TGTGCCAGCAGCGCCGCCGGGACAGGGGCTGAAGCTTTCTTT. Translation: CASSAAGTGAEAFF. The full variable domain, completed using reference TRBV9 and TRBJ1-1, is DSGVTQTPKHLITATGQRVTLRCSPRSGDLSVYWYQQSLDQGLQFLIQYYNGEERAKGNILERFSAQQFPDLHSELNLSSLELGDSALYFCASSAAGTGAEAFFGQGTRLTVV.

V usage is TRBV10-3 and J usage is TRBJ1-1, with D possibly being TRBD1 (5 bases). This CDR3 spans 17 amino acids. In germline, CDR1 is ENHRY, CDR2 SYGVKD. V lost 0 bases and J 1 base, leaving 15 bases between the germline ends. CDR3 nucleotides: TGTGCCATCAGTGAGTCGGGGGTGCGGGGCACGAACACTGAAGCTTTCTTT. It specifies CAISESGVRGTNTEAFF.

This sequence joins TRBV24-1 and TRBJ1-5; 8 nucleotides match TRBD1. J was trimmed by 1 base and V by 3 bases; bases with no gene match: 4. This CDR3 is built from 16 residues. Looked up from germline, CDR1 is KGHDR and CDR2 is SFDVKD. The CDR3 here is CATSDPRQGSNQPQHF. Written as DNA, the CDR3 is TGTGCCACCAGTGATCCCCGACAGGGGAGCAATCAGCCCCAGCATTTT.

V usage is TRBV6-5 and J usage is TRBJ2-6, with TRBD1 as a possible D gene (5 bases). CDR3 length: 14 amino acids. The germline V gene encodes CDR1 MNHEY and CDR2 SVGAGI. Between the trimmed V and J ends, which lost 5 bases and 1 base, there was a span of 6 bases. The CDR3 loop reads CASSQGSGANVLTF. CDR3 coding DNA: TGTGCCAGCAGTCAGGGTTCTGGGGCCAACGTCCTGACTTTC.

CDR3 sequence: CATRRRQGEGQPQHF. The CDR3 DNA sequence: TGTGCCACGCGCAGGAGACAGGGGGAGGGTCAGCCCCAGCATTTT. The chain joins TRBV19 to TRBJ1-5; 9 positions match TRBD1. The CDR3 totals 15 residues. From germline, CDR1 is LNHDA and CDR2 SQIVND (reference sequence). The V segment lost 10 bases and the J segment 6 bases; nucleotides outside the gene matches: 13.

The V call is TRBV28, the J call TRBJ1-5; 10 bases fit TRBD1. V lost 7 bases, J lost 5 bases, and 5 bases stayed unmatched. The CDR3 covers 14 residues. From germline, CDR1 is MDHEN and CDR2 SYDVKM. The CDR3 protein is CASTSGQGDQPQHF. The CDR3 DNA is TGTGCCAGCACCTCCGGACAGGGGGATCAGCCCCAGCATTTT. The variable domain in full, completed from reference TRBV28 and TRBJ1-5, reads DVKVTQSSRYLVKRTGEKVFLECVQDMDHENMFWYRQDPGLGLRLIYFSYDVKMKEKGDIPEGYSVSREKKERFSLILESASTNQTSMYLCASTSGQGDQPQHFGDGTRLSIL.

J is TRBJ2-7 and V is TRBV4-3, with D perhaps matching TRBD2 (6 bases). The CDR3 totals 17 residues. V lost 3 bases and J 0 bases, leaving 18 bases between the germline ends. CDR1 and CDR2 from the germline V gene are LGHNA and YSLEER. This CDR3 is CASSQGSVGGSSYEQYF. CDR3 nucleotide sequence: TGCGCCAGCAGCCAGGGGAGCGTCGGGGGAAGCTCCTACGAGCAGTACTTC.

This chain connects TRBV5-1 to TRBJ2-3; tentatively, D is TRBD1 (5 bases). The CDR3 is 14 residues long. The ends were cut back, 1 base at V and 1 base at J, with 7 bases in the middle. Germline CDR1 and CDR2: SGHRS and YFSETQ. The CDR3: CASSLIGGTDTQYF. DNA for the CDR3: TGCGCCAGCAGCTTGATAGGGGGCACAGATACGCAGTATTTT.

CDR3 protein: CASSYRQMNTEAFF. In DNA form, the CDR3 reads TGTGCCAGCAGCTACCGACAGATGAACACTGAAGCTTTCTTT. This chain uses TRBV3-1 (or the pseudogene TRBV3-2) with TRBJ1-1, with D maybe TRBD1 (5 bases). V was clipped by 5 bases and J by 0 bases, with 10 bases between them. The CDR3 is made up of 14 amino acids. Germline V gene data show CDR1 as LGHDT and CDR2 as YNNKEL (reference sequence).

The J gene is TRBJ2-7, the V gene TRBV7-9; unclear D gene. The CDR3 has 12 amino acids. Germline-derived CDR1 and CDR2 are SEHNR and FQNEAQ (reference sequence). V was pared by 3 bases and J by 1 base, with 4 bases between. CDR3 residues: CASSFRSYEQYF. DNA for the CDR3: TGTGCCAGCAGCTTTCGGTCCTACGAGCAGTACTTC.

The rearrangement links TRBV2 to TRBJ1-4, with D possibly TRBD1 on 6 matching bases. CDR3 size: 13 residues. From germline, CDR1 is SNHLY and CDR2 FYNNEI. Deletions cut 6 bases from V and 10 bases from J, with 15 bases between. The CDR3 region has the DNA TGTGCCAGCAGCCCAGGGGCCACGGGAAAACTGTTTTTT. This translates into CASSPGATGKLFF. The variable domain in full, with the rest retrieved from reference TRBV2 and TRBJ1-4, is EPEVTQTPSHQVTQMGQEVILRCVPISNHLYFYWYRQILGQKVEFLVSFYNNEISEKSEIFDDQFSVERPDGSNFTLKIRSTKLEDSAMYFCASSPGATGKLFFGSGTQLSVL.

The chain has TRBV7-9 and TRBJ1-5; D is uncertain. Looked up from germline, CDR1 is SEHNR and CDR2 is FQNEAQ (reference sequence). This CDR3 has 12 residues. Between the trimmed V and J ends, which lost 7 bases and 0 bases, there was a span of 4 bases. CDR3 sequence: CASTYSNQPQHF. The CDR3 DNA follows: TGTGCCAGCACCTATAGCAATCAGCCCCAGCATTTT.

The CDR3 region has the DNA TGTGCCAGCAGCCCCTCTCTAGTGGAAACAGATACGCAGTATTTT. Translating it yields CASSPSLVETDTQYF. The rearrangement uses TRBV3-1 (or the pseudogene TRBV3-2) and TRBJ2-3, with D unclear. CDR3 length equals 15 residues. Germline CDR1 and CDR2: LGHDT and YNNKEL (reference sequence). Deletions cut 4 bases from V and 3 bases from J, with 14 bases between.

The chain is built from TRBV19 and TRBJ2-5; 9 bases map to TRBD1. The V and J ends lost 0 bases and 5 bases, in that order; junction bases with no gene match: 19. Germline V gene data show CDR1 as LNHDA and CDR2 as SQIVND (reference sequence). The CDR3 is made up of 20 amino acids. CDR3 amino acids: CASSIEMKVRRDRVRETQYF. The DNA of the CDR3 is TGTGCCAGTAGTATAGAAATGAAGGTCCGAAGGGACAGGGTAAGGGAGACCCAGTACTTC.

V usage is TRBV12-3 or TRBV12-4 and J usage is TRBJ1-2, with TRBD1 matching 8 bases. There are 12 residues in the CDR3. The junction had 2 bases not matched to a gene; V was cut back by 5 bases and J by 6 bases. CDR3 nucleotide sequence: TGTGCCAGCAGTCAGGGGGCGGATGGCTACACCTTC. Its protein product is CASSQGADGYTF.

The J gene is TRBJ1-2, the V gene TRBV15; 7 bases are shared with TRBD1. V trimming: 1 base; J trimming: 3 bases; junction bases outside the gene matches: 5. There are 15 residues in the CDR3. Germline CDR1 and CDR2: LNHNV and YYDKDF (reference sequence). The CDR3 loop reads CATSRAQGGDYGYTF. CDR3 nucleotides: TGTGCCACCAGCAGAGCCCAGGGGGGTGACTATGGCTACACCTTC.

This chain uses TRBV6-1 with TRBJ1-1, with 9 positions matching TRBD1. CDR1 and CDR2 (germline): MNHNS, SASEGT. CDR3 length: 15 amino acids. The V and J ends lost 3 bases and 2 bases, in that order; junction bases with no gene match: 4. For the CDR3, the DNA is TGTGCCAGCAGTGATAAGACAGGGGGTAACACTGAAGCTTTCTTT. This gives the protein CASSDKTGGNTEAFF.

The gene calls are TRBV15 and TRBJ2-6; 9 positions agree with TRBD1. Germline V gene data show CDR1 as LNHNV and CDR2 as YYDKDF (reference sequence). The CDR3 is made up of 21 amino acids. Losses at the gene ends were 3 bases for V and 0 bases for J; bases not matched to a gene: 15. The CDR3 DNA is TGTGCCACCAGCAGGCGGACAGGGGACCTTACCCGTTACTCTGGGGCCAACGTCCTGACTTTC. Translation: CATSRRTGDLTRYSGANVLTF.

The V gene is TRBV20-1, the J gene TRBJ2-1, with 7 bases lining up with TRBD1. The length of the CDR3 is 14 residues. V shed 3 bases and J 8 bases; nucleotides not matched to a gene: 10. Per germline, CDR1 DFQATT and CDR2 SNEGSKA (reference sequence). The CDR3 sequence: CSASAGTAGDEQFF. The CDR3 DNA follows: TGCAGTGCTAGTGCCGGGACAGCTGGGGATGAGCAGTTCTTC.

The V and J genes are TRBV7-2 and TRBJ2-7; D might be TRBD1 (5 bases). The CDR3 is 14 residues long. Germline CDR1 and CDR2: SGHTA and FQGNSA. With 2 bases removed from V and 2 bases from J, the gap between germline ends came to 10 bases. This CDR3 reads CASSLTQGAYEQYF. In nucleotides, the CDR3 is TGTGCCAGCAGCTTAACCCAAGGGGCCTACGAGCAGTACTTC. Together with reference TRBV7-2 and TRBJ2-7, the CDR3 gives the full variable domain: GAGVSQSPSNKVTEKGKDVELRCDPISGHTALYWYRQSLGQGLEFLIYFQGNSAPDKSGLPSDRFSAERTGGSVSTLTIQRTQQEDSAVYLCASSLTQGAYEQYFGPGTRLTVT.

The V call is TRBV29-1, the J call TRBJ2-3; D might be TRBD2 (6 bases). The V gene lost 8 bases and the J gene lost 3 bases, with 21 bases spanning the gap. This CDR3 has 15 amino acids. Germline assignment: CDR1 SQVTM and CDR2 ANQGSEA. CDR3 amino acids: CSTCVGIAVTDTQYF. The CDR3 region has the DNA TGCAGCACCTGCGTGGGGATAGCGGTTACAGATACGCAGTATTTT.

The chain's CDR3 is CASSTPTGGSSGNTIYF. The CDR3 DNA reads as TGTGCCAGCAGCACACCCACTGGGGGGAGCTCTGGAAACACCATATATTTT. V gene TRBV11-2 combines with J gene TRBJ1-3; D is possibly TRBD1 (5 bases). This CDR3 spans 17 amino acids. Germline V gene sequence: CDR1 SGHAT, CDR2 FQNNGV. Trimming stripped 5 bases from V and 0 bases from J, with 17 bases between.